The 20 T cell receptor beta chains listed next were all sequenced from one sample in a study of beta chain features in type 1 diabetes. All of the isolated RNA was reverse transcribed, so expressed TCRB transcripts were sequenced. Method: immunoSEQ multiplex PCR; TCRdb's copy keeps in-frame clones and lacks some. The data show about 180,000 clones, 10% to 15% seen once. Sequenced sample: central memory CD4+ T cells from blood. These TCRs come from a woman younger than 30 in good health.

This clone was detected only a few times. The chain uses TRBV7-2 and TRBJ2-5; 10 positions match TRBD1. Looked up from germline, CDR1 is SGHTA and CDR2 is FQGNSA. V shed 1 base, J shed 4 bases, and the junction held 6 bases outside the gene matches. This CDR3 has 16 amino acids. This CDR3 reads CASSLGSGQGLETQYF. DNA of the CDR3: TGTGCCAGCAGCTTAGGGTCGGGACAGGGGTTAGAGACCCAGTACTTC.

The V and J genes are TRBV30 and TRBJ1-5; 8 bases map to TRBD1. Germline values: CDR1 GTSNPN, CDR2 SVGIG (reference sequence). The CDR3 covers 14 residues. Trimming at V came to 5 bases and at J to 4 bases, leaving 7 bases not matched to a gene. As DNA, the CDR3 is TGTGCCTGGGCCGGGACAGGCCATAATCAGCCCCAGCATTTT. Encoded protein: CAWAGTGHNQPQHF.

The chain has TRBV6-4 and TRBJ2-1; D gene uncertain. CDR1 is MRHNA, CDR2 SNTAGT, per germline. This CDR3 has 13 residues. The V end was cut by 4 bases, the J end by 10 bases, with 14 bases between. CDR3 DNA: TGTGCCAGCAGTGGAGCCCGTTCATCCGAGCAGTTCTTC. Its protein is CASSGARSSEQFF.

J is TRBJ2-1 and V is TRBV4-2; TRBD2 matches 8 bases. There are 18 residues in the CDR3. Germline V lookup: CDR1 LGHNA, CDR2 YNFKEQ. The trim removed 0 bases at V and 9 bases at J, leaving 16 bases unmatched. The CDR3 DNA reads as TGTGCCAGCAGCCAAGATATGAATATGGGGCTAGCGGGTGGTGAGCAGTTCTTC. It codes for CASSQDMNMGLAGGEQFF.

The V call is TRBV5-4, the J call TRBJ2-7; 9 bases map to TRBD2. V lost 1 base to trimming and J lost 5 bases; unmatched junction nucleotides: 16. The CDR3 sequence is 18 residues long. CDR1 and CDR2 (germline): SGHNT, YYREEE (reference sequence). CDR3 nucleotides: TGTGCCAGCAGCTTGAGGGACAGCCTTATAGCGGGAGCTGACGAGCAGTACTTC. Translating gives CASSLRDSLIAGADEQYF.

This clone was seen a handful of times. This chain links TRBV4-2 with TRBJ1-1, with D tentatively TRBD1 (5 bases). The CDR3 consists of 15 residues. V gave up 0 bases and J gave up 1 base, with 9 bases separating them. Germline CDR1 LGHNA, CDR2 YNFKEQ. The CDR3 is CASSQENTGNTEAFF. The CDR3 DNA reads TGTGCCAGCAGCCAAGAGAACACAGGGAACACTGAAGCTTTCTTT.

This clone was detected a few times. This chain uses TRBV9 with TRBJ2-1, with 11 bases fitting TRBD2. J was trimmed by 5 bases and V by 3 bases; bases with no gene match: 10. Germline assignment: CDR1 SGDLS and CDR2 YYNGEE. The CDR3 runs 17 residues. The CDR3 nucleotides read TGTGCCAGCAGCGCAAGGGGAGGGACTAGCGGACACAATGAGCAGTTCTTC. It specifies CASSARGGTSGHNEQFF.

The chain has TRBV28 and TRBJ1-2; 8 bases align to TRBD1. Germline V gene sequence: CDR1 MDHEN, CDR2 SYDVKM. There are 14 residues in the CDR3. V was pared by 4 bases and J by 4 bases, with 5 bases of the junction left unmatched. This chain's CDR3 is CASSSGQALYGYTF. The DNA of the CDR3 is TGTGCCAGCAGTTCGGGACAGGCCCTCTATGGCTACACCTTC.

This clone was recorded a few times. DNA of the CDR3: TGTGCCAGCAGCGTGAGCCCCGGACTTGAGAAAGCAGCTTTCTTT. Translating it yields CASSVSPGLEKAAFF. The chain uses TRBV9 and TRBJ1-1; D is ambiguous. The ends were cut back, 2 bases at V and 10 bases at J, with 21 bases in the middle. This CDR3 region has 15 residues. Germline CDR1 and CDR2: SGDLS and YYNGEE.

The rearrangement joins TRBV18 to TRBJ1-2, with 9 bases that match TRBD1. V gave up 4 bases and J gave up 7 bases; unmatched junction bases: 7. Germline-derived CDR1 and CDR2 are KGHSH and LQKENI. CDR3 length: 14 residues. In nucleotides, the CDR3 is TGTGCCAGCTCACAAAAGGGACAGGGAGGTGGCTACACCTTC. Its translation is CASSQKGQGGGYTF.

This clone was detected only a few times. The CDR3 DNA is TGTGCCACCAGCTGGACAGGGGGTGAGGAGCCCCAGCATTTT. It translates to CATSWTGGEEPQHF. The chain recombines TRBV15 with TRBJ1-5, with 10 nucleotides matching TRBD1. CDR1 LNHNV and CDR2 YYDKDF come from the germline V gene (reference sequence). This CDR3 is 14 amino acids long. V dropped 5 bases and J dropped 8; count of bases not matched to a gene: 6.

Only a few counts were recorded for this clone. The chain links TRBV6-1 to TRBJ1-5, with D possibly TRBD1 on 6 matching bases. The CDR3 totals 14 residues. Germline CDR1 MNHNS, CDR2 SASEGT. V shed 4 bases and J shed 7 bases, with 14 bases lying between them. In nucleotides, the CDR3 is TGTGCCAGCAGTGTTAAGGAGAGGGGGCAGCCCCAGCATTTT. Translating it yields CASSVKERGQPQHF.

The chain is built from TRBV10-3 and TRBJ1-4, with D uncertain. The germline gives CDR1 ENHRY, CDR2 SYGVKD. The CDR3 extends over 13 amino acids. The ends were cut back, 4 bases at V and 6 bases at J, with 9 bases in the middle. This chain's CDR3 is CAISGQQDEKLFF. In DNA, the CDR3 is TGTGCCATCAGTGGGCAGCAGGATGAAAAACTGTTTTTT.

This chain connects TRBV20-1 to TRBJ2-5; the D is unclear. Germline V gene data show CDR1 as DFQATT and CDR2 as SNEGSKA (reference sequence). This CDR3 is built from 11 residues. Trimming stripped 6 bases from V and 5 bases from J, with 10 bases between. The CDR3: CSAIQRETQYF. The CDR3 DNA sequence: TGCAGTGCCATTCAGAGGGAGACCCAGTACTTC.

CDR3 residues: CASRSGLLGVNNEQFF. CDR3 nucleotide sequence: TGTGCCAGCAGGTCAGGACTTTTGGGTGTAAACAATGAGCAGTTCTTC. The chain employs TRBV28 and TRBJ2-1, with D maybe TRBD2 (5 bases). CDR1 is MDHEN, CDR2 SYDVKM, per germline. The CDR3 covers 16 residues. Trimming pared 6 bases from V and 5 bases from J, leaving 20 bases between.

V gene TRBV30 combines with J gene TRBJ2-7; possibly TRBD2 for D (6 bases). CDR1 and CDR2 from the germline V gene are GTSNPN and SVGIG (reference sequence). This CDR3 has 15 residues. V was clipped by 1 base and J by 3 bases, with 16 bases between them. In DNA form, the CDR3 reads TGTGCCTGGAGTGCCCTCGGAGAGGGACTCTACGAGCAGTACTTC. It is translated as CAWSALGEGLYEQYF.

The rearrangement links TRBV7-9 to TRBJ1-2; TRBD1 is a possible D gene (6 bases). Trimming cost V 5 bases and J 4 bases, with 20 bases left between them. Germline lookup yields CDR1 SEHNR and CDR2 FQNEAQ (reference sequence). CDR3 size: 16 residues. Here the CDR3 reads CASSPGSDRSSYGYTF. In nucleotides, the CDR3 is TGTGCCAGCAGCCCCGGGTCCGACAGGTCGAGCTATGGCTACACCTTC.

The genes are TRBV9 and TRBJ1-1, with D unclear. V was cut by 7 bases and J by 4 bases, with 17 bases left in between. Germline V CDR1 and CDR2: SGDLS, YYNGEE. The CDR3 sequence is 14 residues long. The CDR3 spells CASLPWTGSTEAFF. CDR3 coding DNA: TGTGCCAGCCTCCCTTGGACGGGGAGCACTGAAGCTTTCTTT.

The chain uses TRBV7-2 and TRBJ2-3; D is uncertain. CDR1 is SGHTA, CDR2 FQGNSA, per germline. The CDR3 contains 14 residues. The V end lost 4 bases, the J end lost 4 bases, and 12 bases lay between the germline ends. The CDR3 DNA sequence: TGTGCCAGCAGCTCGGGTCCCTCTTCAGATACGCAGTATTTT. Translated: CASSSGPSSDTQYF.

The J gene is TRBJ1-2, the V gene TRBV4-2, with D perhaps matching TRBD1 (5 bases). The CDR3 extends over 15 amino acids. V gave up 4 bases and J gave up 1 base, with 13 bases separating them. Looked up from germline, CDR1 is LGHNA and CDR2 is YNFKEQ. In DNA form, the CDR3 reads TGTGCCAGCAGCCTAGAGGGGCCTAGTAACTATGGCTACACCTTC. Translated, it gives CASSLEGPSNYGYTF.